The rows below give T cell receptor beta chains drawn from one sample of a study of T cells expressing NK-cell markers. Following a re-call of the 5' RACE reads, TCRdb has one entry per CDR3 protein and lacks DNA. This listing includes approximately 440,000 distinct CDR3 sequences. Sequencing used blood T cells: a sorted CD56 or NKG2C T cell subset, CD4+ or CD8+ T cells, or bulk PBMC T cells (not recorded which). These receptors were obtained from a woman in her 50s in good health. The CDR3 runs from the conserved cysteine through the conserved F or W.

cdr3_length j_call v_call cdr3_aa
12 TRBJ2-7 TRBV24-1 CATSEQGYEQYF
13 TRBJ2-2 TRBV7-2 CATRGGVTGELFF
11 TRBJ2-7 TRBV28 CASNWGYEQYF
15 TRBJ2-2 TRBV12-3/TRBV12-4 CASRLQTGNTGELFF
12 TRBJ1-2 TRBV29-1 CSGGQELYGYTF
12 TRBJ1-6 TRBV2 CASNRFSPPLHF
16 TRBJ2-3 TRBV7-9 CASSLRARGPTDTQYF
14 TRBJ2-3 TRBV5-6 CASSLGQDTDTQYF
16 TRBJ2-7 TRBV4-1 CASSQRGTRGTYEQYF
12 TRBJ1-1 TRBV3-1 CASSRGTGEAFF
15 TRBJ2-5 TRBV11-2 CASSTRGRGQETQYF
15 TRBJ2-5 TRBV15 CATSSRTGVLKTQYF
15 TRBJ2-7 TRBV29-1 CSVEAPQGNTYEQYF
15 TRBJ2-1 TRBV4-1 CASSQVYQKQAEQFF
14 TRBJ2-3 TRBV12-3/TRBV12-4 CASGREASTDTQYF
14 TRBJ2-2 TRBV20-1 CSARAVVAAGELFF
15 TRBJ2-2 TRBV7-9 CASSLGTGTTGELFF
11 TRBJ2-5 TRBV7-2 CASSAGGEKYF
15 TRBJ2-5 TRBV3-1 CASSQGPGVQETQYF
16 TRBJ2-5 TRBV10-3 CAISESIGVTQETQYF
17 TRBJ2-6 TRBV3-1 CASSRDEVGSGANVLTF
16 TRBJ2-7 TRBV10-2 CASSTNLGVVGYEQYF
17 TRBJ2-1 TRBV7-2 CASSSYLGLAAYNEQFF
14 TRBJ2-1 TRBV11-2 CATKGVGSYNEQFF
13 TRBJ2-1 TRBV6-5 CASNPTGKDEQFF
14 TRBJ2-2 TRBV5-1 CASSSNLRTGELFF
14 TRBJ1-1 TRBV20-1 CSARDRVPDTEAFF
15 TRBJ2-7 TRBV25-1 CASSEWGLRAYEQYF
14 TRBJ2-3 TRBV9 CASSVGGKTDTQYF
14 TRBJ1-4 TRBV12-3/TRBV12-4 CASSLAHGNEKLFF
14 TRBJ2-1 TRBV12-3/TRBV12-4 CASSPLGPDNEQFF
11 TRBJ2-7 TRBV25-1 CASSRSREQYF
14 TRBJ1-1 TRBV7-9 CASSLRDLTPEAFF
14 TRBJ1-1 TRBV11-2 CASSLNRPGAEAFF
18 TRBJ1-2 TRBV5-1 CASSFFGTPSASTSGYTF
17 TRBJ2-4 TRBV20-1 CSAPTGTGVVPKNIQYF
17 TRBJ2-6 TRBV19 CASSTVSSFSGANVLTF
15 TRBJ2-4 TRBV29-1 CSAERDRTAKNIQYF
12 TRBJ2-5 TRBV20-1 CSASFRTETQYF
14 TRBJ1-4 TRBV6-1 CASRDRAANEKLFF
12 TRBJ2-3 TRBV28 CASRAGADTQYF
14 TRBJ2-1 TRBV5-1 CASSLESISNEQFF
17 TRBJ2-3 TRBV6-6 CASSTNSGGSRTDTQYF
11 TRBJ2-1 TRBV12-3/TRBV12-4 CASSPNEVGFF
12 TRBJ2-3 TRBV10-2 CASMAGPDTQYF
15 TRBJ2-5 TRBV5-1 CASSLQTLGRETQYF
15 TRBJ2-5 TRBV20-1 CSQGLTSGFQETQYF
16 TRBJ1-1 TRBV9 CASSVGVGRWNTEAFF
15 TRBJ2-7 TRBV9 CASSAGGAGGYEQYF
11 TRBJ1-3 TRBV14 CASAFGNTIYF
18 TRBJ2-3 TRBV4-1 CASSQVTLHRGSTDTQYF